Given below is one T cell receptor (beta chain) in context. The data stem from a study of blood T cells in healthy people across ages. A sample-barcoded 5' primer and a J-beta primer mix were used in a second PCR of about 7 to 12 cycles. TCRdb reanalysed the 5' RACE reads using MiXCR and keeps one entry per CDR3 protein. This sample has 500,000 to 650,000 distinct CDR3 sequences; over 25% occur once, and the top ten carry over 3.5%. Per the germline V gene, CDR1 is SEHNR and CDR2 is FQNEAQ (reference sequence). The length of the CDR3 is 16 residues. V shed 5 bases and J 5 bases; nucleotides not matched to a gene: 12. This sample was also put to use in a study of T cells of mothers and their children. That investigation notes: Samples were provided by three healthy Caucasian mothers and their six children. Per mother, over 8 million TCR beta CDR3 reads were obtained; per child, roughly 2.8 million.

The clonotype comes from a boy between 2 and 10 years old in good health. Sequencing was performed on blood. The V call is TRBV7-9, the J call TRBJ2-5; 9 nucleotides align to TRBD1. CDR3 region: CASSPTTGGWDETQYF. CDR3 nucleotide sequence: TGTGCCAGCAGCCCTACAACAGGGGGCTGGGATGAGACCCAGTACTTC.